The 22 T cell receptor beta chains below were found in one sample sequenced in a study of blood T cell repertoires in COVID-19. Assay used: immunoSEQ multiplex PCR; TCRdb lists only in-frame clones, some missing. The sample carries about 280,000 clones, approximately 90% recorded once. The sequenced material came from PBMCs or T cells enriched from blood (not recorded which). The receptor set was obtained from a man aged 35-49 years who had been exposed to COVID-19.

This clone was detected only once. This chain uses TRBV2 with TRBJ2-5; D possibly corresponds to TRBD2 (6 bases). V lost 7 bases and J lost 3, with 15 bases in between. CDR3 length: 14 amino acids. Germline V gives CDR1 SNHLY, CDR2 FYNNEI. The CDR3 region is CASKTTSLEETQYF. DNA of the CDR3: TGTGCCAGCAAGACGACTAGTTTGGAAGAGACCCAGTACTTC.

The chain is built from TRBV29-1 and TRBJ1-5; D perhaps matches TRBD1 (6 bases). V was shortened by 4 bases and J by 4 bases, with 14 bases between the two germline ends. CDR3 size: 14 residues. Germline loops: CDR1 SQVTM, CDR2 ANQGSEA. The CDR3 loop is CSVAGRGENQPQHF. The CDR3 DNA follows: TGCAGCGTTGCCGGCAGGGGAGAAAATCAGCCCCAGCATTTT.

This chain connects TRBV4-1 to TRBJ1-5; no reliable D call. The CDR3 is 17 amino acids. Germline V gene sequence: CDR1 MGHRA, CDR2 YSYEKL. V lost 1 base, J lost 4 bases, and 17 bases lay in between. The CDR3 here is CASSQVPHSEGNQPQHF. CDR3 DNA: TGCGCCAGCAGCCAAGTGCCCCACAGTGAAGGTAATCAGCCCCAGCATTTT.

This rearrangement joins TRBV6-2 or TRBV6-3 to TRBJ1-3; 7 positions agree with TRBD1. The length of the CDR3 is 14 residues. Germline trimming cut 5 bases from V and 1 base from J; bases unmatched to any gene: 2. Germline V gene data show CDR1 as MNHEY and CDR2 as SVGEGT. The DNA for the CDR3 is TGTGCCAGCAGTACAGGGGTGTCTGGAAACACCATATATTTT. It codes for CASSTGVSGNTIYF.

The chain couples TRBV30 to TRBJ2-1; TRBD1 might be the D (6 bases). This CDR3 has 15 amino acids. Trimming left V 2 bases short and J 0 bases short, with 11 bases between. Germline CDR1 GTSNPN, CDR2 SVGIG (reference sequence). The CDR3 nucleotides read TGTGCCTGGAGTACCGACAGGAGCTCCTACAATGAGCAGTTCTTC. Protein product: CAWSTDRSSYNEQFF.

This clone was observed a single time. The chain couples TRBV28 to TRBJ1-5; D gene unclear. The CDR3 runs to 12 residues. Germline V gives CDR1 MDHEN, CDR2 SYDVKM. Trimming took 9 bases from V and 5 from J, leaving 11 bases between them. CDR3 loop: CASRAAHQPQHF. In nucleotides, the CDR3 is TGTGCCAGTCGCGCGGCCCATCAGCCCCAGCATTTT.

CDR3 nucleotide sequence: TGTGCCAGCAGCTTGGTCGCAGGGGGTGACACTGAAGCTTTCTTT. It is translated as CASSLVAGGDTEAFF. The genes are TRBV5-6 and TRBJ1-1, with 7 bases fitting TRBD1. After removal of 0 bases from V and 3 bases from J, the junction contained 5 bases not matched to a gene. From germline, CDR1 is SGHDT and CDR2 YYEEEE. The CDR3 extends over 15 amino acids.

The chain is built from TRBV18 and TRBJ2-2; 8 bases map to TRBD1. The ends lost 1 base at V and 4 bases at J; junction bases unmatched: 11. The CDR3 is 18 residues long. Germline V lookup: CDR1 KGHSH, CDR2 LQKENI. CDR3 amino acids: CASSPQTGVVETTGELFF. The DNA for the CDR3 is TGTGCCAGCTCACCACAGACAGGGGTGGTCGAGACCACCGGGGAGCTGTTTTTT.

The CDR3 sequence is CAISEGRDSGELFF. The CDR3 DNA follows: TGTGCCATCAGTGAAGGGCGGGACAGCGGGGAGCTGTTTTTT. V usage is TRBV10-3 and J usage is TRBJ2-2; D possibly corresponds to TRBD1 (7 bases). V was shortened by 3 bases and J by 7 bases, with 12 bases between the two germline ends. CDR3 length: 14 amino acids. CDR1 is ENHRY, CDR2 SYGVKD, per germline.

The gene calls are TRBV14 and TRBJ1-2; TRBD1 agrees at 9 bases. V trimming: 3 bases; J trimming: 7 bases; junction bases outside the gene matches: 3. Germline lookup yields CDR1 SGHDN and CDR2 FVKESK. The CDR3 runs to 13 residues. DNA of the CDR3: TGTGCCAGCAGCCACGGGACAGGGAGTGGCTACACCTTC. It specifies CASSHGTGSGYTF.

The chain couples TRBV11-2 to TRBJ1-1; a possible D gene is TRBD1 (6 bases). Trimming stripped 4 bases from V and 4 bases from J, with 22 bases between. The CDR3 extends over 17 amino acids. From germline, CDR1 is SGHAT and CDR2 FQNNGV. The CDR3 spells CASSSSPAGEGVTEAFF. DNA of the CDR3: TGTGCCAGCAGCTCCTCCCCCGCGGGGGAGGGGGTCACTGAAGCTTTCTTT.

Worth noting for this clone: One junction end disagrees with the germline gene, perhaps due to a read error. This sequence joins TRBV12-3 or TRBV12-4 and TRBJ1-3; possibly TRBD1 for D (5 bases). This CDR3 has 8 amino acids. The CDR3 is CASSPRQF. CDR3 sequence (DNA): TGTGCCAGCAGTCCGAGACAGTTT.

The chain links TRBV19 to TRBJ2-1, with D possibly matching TRBD1 (6 bases). Between the trimmed V and J ends, which lost 8 bases and 2 bases, there was a span of 19 bases. CDR3 size: 16 residues. Per the germline V gene, CDR1 is LNHDA and CDR2 is SQIVND (reference sequence). CDR3 in DNA: TGTGCCAGTGGGCCACCTACGGACAGACCCTACAATGAGCAGTTCTTC. Protein product: CASGPPTDRPYNEQFF. Full variable domain (missing parts from reference TRBV19 and TRBJ2-1): DGGITQSPKYLFRKEGQNVTLSCEQNLNHDAMYWYRQDPGQGLRLIYYSQIVNDFQKGDIAEGYSVSREKKESFPLTVTSAQKNPTAFYLCASGPPTDRPYNEQFFGPGTRLTVL.

The chain joins TRBV28 to TRBJ1-2; TRBD1 might be the D (5 bases). The length of the CDR3 is 15 residues. Germline loops: CDR1 MDHEN, CDR2 SYDVKM. Trimming removed 5 bases from V and 4 bases from J, with 17 bases in between. This CDR3 is CASSKGLGQVYGYTF. The CDR3 region has the DNA TGTGCCAGCAGTAAAGGCCTAGGACAAGTCTATGGCTACACCTTC.

The chain has TRBV5-4 and TRBJ2-2; 9 bases fit TRBD1. Germline CDR1 SGHNT, CDR2 YYREEE (reference sequence). J was trimmed by 3 bases and V by 10 bases; bases with no gene match: 13. The CDR3 is 16 residues long. The CDR3 bases are TGTGCCTCCGGGGGATACAGGGGGCTTTACACCGGGGAGCTGTTTTTT. This sequence encodes CASGGYRGLYTGELFF.

Points on this clone: The same CDR3 arises from other DNA sequences in this sample as well. V gene TRBV2 combines with J gene TRBJ1-5; no reliable D call. Germline V gene sequence: CDR1 SNHLY, CDR2 FYNNEI. The CDR3 covers 14 residues. With 3 bases removed from V and 3 bases from J, the gap between germline ends came to 9 bases. The CDR3 sequence is CASSDGTFNQPQHF. Here the CDR3 DNA reads TGTGCCAGCAGTGACGGTACCTTCAATCAGCCCCAGCATTTT.

The V call is TRBV7-2, the J call TRBJ2-7; 10 bases line up with TRBD2. V was pared by 1 base and J by 4 bases, with 4 bases of the junction left unmatched. The CDR3 is 15 residues long. In germline, CDR1 is SGHTA, CDR2 FQGNSA. This CDR3 is CASSLGPAGGYEQYF. The DNA for the CDR3 is TGTGCCAGCAGCTTAGGGCCAGCGGGAGGGTACGAGCAGTACTTC.

CDR3 DNA: TGTGCCAGCAGTAGGACCGGGACAGGGGGCTTAGCCAAAAACATTCAGTACTTC. Translating gives CASSRTGTGGLAKNIQYF. The chain recombines TRBV28 with TRBJ2-4; TRBD1 matches at 12 bases. The junction had 8 bases not matched to a gene; V was cut back by 5 bases and J by 0 bases. This CDR3 spans 18 amino acids. Germline loops: CDR1 MDHEN, CDR2 SYDVKM. Based on the CDR3 plus reference TRBV28 and TRBJ2-4, the full variable domain is DVKVTQSSRYLVKRTGEKVFLECVQDMDHENMFWYRQDPGLGLRLIYFSYDVKMKEKGDIPEGYSVSREKKERFSLILESASTNQTSMYLCASSRTGTGGLAKNIQYFGAGTRLSVL.

The chain joins TRBV5-4 to TRBJ2-3; the match to TRBD1 covers 10 bases. V lost 0 bases and J lost 5; bases outside the gene matches: 6. The CDR3 contains 16 residues. CDR1 and CDR2 (germline): SGHNT, YYREEE (reference sequence). CDR3 nucleotide sequence: TGTGCCAGCAGCTTGGCCGGGACAGGGGCGGGAGATACGCAGTATTTT. Translation gives CASSLAGTGAGDTQYF.

J is TRBJ1-5 and V is TRBV27, with D possibly being TRBD1 (5 bases). V was clipped by 2 bases and J by 8 bases, with 13 bases between them. The CDR3 runs to 14 residues. In germline, CDR1 is MNHEY, CDR2 SMNVEV (reference sequence). CDR3 sequence (DNA): TGTGCCAGCAGTTTAAAACTCCGGGGGGAGCCCCAGCATTTT. Amino acids: CASSLKLRGEPQHF.

The rearrangement uses TRBV7-8 and TRBJ2-7; 15 bases line up with TRBD2. The CDR3 contains 19 residues. Germline values: CDR1 SGHVS, CDR2 FQNEAQ. J lost 0 bases, V lost 6 bases, and 12 bases had no gene match. The chain's CDR3 is CASRPGGTSGRRNSYEQYF. For the CDR3, the DNA is TGTGCCAGCAGACCAGGTGGGACTAGCGGGAGGCGGAACTCCTACGAGCAGTACTTC. Full variable domain (remainder filled in from reference TRBV7-8 and TRBJ2-7): GAGVSQSPRYKVAKRGQDVALRCDPISGHVSLFWYQQALGQGPEFLTYFQNEAQLDKSGLPSDRFFAERPEGSVSTLKIQRTQQEDSAVYLCASRPGGTSGRRNSYEQYFGPGTRLTVT.

The V and J genes are TRBV28 and TRBJ1-2; 7 bases fit TRBD1. The CDR3 contains 17 residues. J lost 0 bases, V lost 7 bases, and 14 bases had no gene match. Germline CDR1 is MDHEN and CDR2 is SYDVKM. The CDR3 spells CASTRKYGQATNYGYTF. The CDR3 coding sequence is TGTGCCAGCACAAGAAAATATGGACAGGCAACTAACTATGGCTACACCTTC.